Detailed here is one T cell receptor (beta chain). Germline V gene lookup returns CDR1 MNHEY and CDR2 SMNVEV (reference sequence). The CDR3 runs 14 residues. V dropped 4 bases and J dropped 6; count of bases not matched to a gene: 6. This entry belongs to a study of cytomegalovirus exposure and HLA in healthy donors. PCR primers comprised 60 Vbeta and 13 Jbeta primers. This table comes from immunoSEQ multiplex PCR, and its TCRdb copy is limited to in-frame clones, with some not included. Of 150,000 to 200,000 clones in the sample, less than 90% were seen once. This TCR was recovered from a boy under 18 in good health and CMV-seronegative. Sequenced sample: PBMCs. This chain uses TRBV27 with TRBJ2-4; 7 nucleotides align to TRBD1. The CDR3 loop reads CASSSRDSSNIQYF. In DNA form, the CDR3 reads TGTGCCAGCAGTTCCCGGGACAGCTCAAACATTCAGTACTTC.